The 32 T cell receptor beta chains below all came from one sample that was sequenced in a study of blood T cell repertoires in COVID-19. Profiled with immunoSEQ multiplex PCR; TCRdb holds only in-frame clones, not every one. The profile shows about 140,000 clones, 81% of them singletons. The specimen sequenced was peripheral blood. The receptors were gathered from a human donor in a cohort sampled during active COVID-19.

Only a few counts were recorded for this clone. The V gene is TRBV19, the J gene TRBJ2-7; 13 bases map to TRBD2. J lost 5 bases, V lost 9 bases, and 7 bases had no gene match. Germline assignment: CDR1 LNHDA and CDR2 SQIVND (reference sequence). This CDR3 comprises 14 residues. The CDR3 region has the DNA TGTGCCAGAGGGGGACTAGCGGGATCGGACGAGCAGTACTTC. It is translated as CARGGLAGSDEQYF.

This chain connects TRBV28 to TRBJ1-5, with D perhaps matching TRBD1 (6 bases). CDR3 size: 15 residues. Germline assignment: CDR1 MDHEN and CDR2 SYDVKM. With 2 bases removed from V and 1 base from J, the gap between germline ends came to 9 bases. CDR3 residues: CASSLDRTSNQPQHF. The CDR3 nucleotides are TGTGCCAGCAGTTTAGACAGGACCAGCAATCAGCCCCAGCATTTT.

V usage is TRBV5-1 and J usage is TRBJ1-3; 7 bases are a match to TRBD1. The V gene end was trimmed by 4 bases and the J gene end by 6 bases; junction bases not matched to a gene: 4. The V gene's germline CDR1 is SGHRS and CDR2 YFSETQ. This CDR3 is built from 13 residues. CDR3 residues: CASSKGQQNTIYF. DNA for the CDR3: TGCGCCAGCAGCAAGGGACAGCAAAACACCATATATTTT.

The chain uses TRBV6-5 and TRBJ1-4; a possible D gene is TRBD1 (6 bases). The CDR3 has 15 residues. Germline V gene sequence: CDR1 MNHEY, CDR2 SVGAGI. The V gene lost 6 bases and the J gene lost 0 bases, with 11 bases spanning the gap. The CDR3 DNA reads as TGTGCCAGCAGGCACAGGGATGCAACTAATGAAAAACTGTTTTTT. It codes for CASRHRDATNEKLFF.

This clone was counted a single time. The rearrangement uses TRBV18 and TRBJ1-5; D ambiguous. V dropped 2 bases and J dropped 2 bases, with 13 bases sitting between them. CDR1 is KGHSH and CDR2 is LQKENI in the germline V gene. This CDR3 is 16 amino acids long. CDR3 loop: CASSPSGLGRNQPQHF. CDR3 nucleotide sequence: TGTGCCAGCTCACCATCGGGGTTAGGTCGCAATCAGCCCCAGCATTTT.

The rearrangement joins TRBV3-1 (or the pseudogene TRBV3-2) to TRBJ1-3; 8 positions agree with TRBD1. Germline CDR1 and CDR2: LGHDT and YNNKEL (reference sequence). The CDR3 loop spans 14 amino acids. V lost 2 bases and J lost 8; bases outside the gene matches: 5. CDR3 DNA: TGTGCCAGCAGCCAACGGACAGGGAGAGACACCATATATTTT. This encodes CASSQRTGRDTIYF.

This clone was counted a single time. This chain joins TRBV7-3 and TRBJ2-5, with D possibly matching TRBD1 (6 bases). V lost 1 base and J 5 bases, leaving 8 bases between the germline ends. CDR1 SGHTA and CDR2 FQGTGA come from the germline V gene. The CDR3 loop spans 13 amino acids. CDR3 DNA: TGTGCCAGCAGCTTAAGGGGGCCTGAGACCCAGTACTTC. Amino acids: CASSLRGPETQYF. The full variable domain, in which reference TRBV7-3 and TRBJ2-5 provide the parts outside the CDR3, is GAGVSQTPSNKVTEKGKYVELRCDPISGHTALYWYRQSLGQGPEFLIYFQGTGAADDSGLPNDRFFAVRPEGSVSTLKIQRTERGDSAVYLCASSLRGPETQYFGPGTRLLVL.

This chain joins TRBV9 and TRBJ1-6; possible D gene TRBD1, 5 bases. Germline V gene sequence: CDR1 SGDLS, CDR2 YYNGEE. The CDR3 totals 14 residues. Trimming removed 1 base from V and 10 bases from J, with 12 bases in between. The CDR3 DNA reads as TGTGCCAGCAGCGTAAAGGGGCAATGGTCACCCCTCCACTTT. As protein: CASSVKGQWSPLHF.

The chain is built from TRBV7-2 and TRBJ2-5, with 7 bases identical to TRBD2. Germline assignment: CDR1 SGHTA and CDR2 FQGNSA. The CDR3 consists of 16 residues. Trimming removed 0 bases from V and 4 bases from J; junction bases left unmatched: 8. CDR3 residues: CASSLALSGGRETQYF. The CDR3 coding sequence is TGTGCCAGCAGCTTAGCGCTATCGGGGGGTAGAGAGACCCAGTACTTC.

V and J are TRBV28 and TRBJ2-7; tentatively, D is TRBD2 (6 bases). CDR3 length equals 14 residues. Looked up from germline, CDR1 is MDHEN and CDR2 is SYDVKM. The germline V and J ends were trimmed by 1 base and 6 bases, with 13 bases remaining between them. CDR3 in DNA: TGTGCCAGCAGTTTATCAATGGGGGGAGCCGAGCAGTACTTC. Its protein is CASSLSMGGAEQYF.

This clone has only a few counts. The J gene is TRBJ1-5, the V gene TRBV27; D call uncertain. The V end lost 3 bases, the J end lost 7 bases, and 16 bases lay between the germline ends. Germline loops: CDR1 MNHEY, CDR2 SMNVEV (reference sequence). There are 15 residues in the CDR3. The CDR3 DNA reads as TGTGCCAGCAGTTTGGGAGCAGGCCCGGGGCAGCCCCAGCATTTT. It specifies CASSLGAGPGQPQHF.

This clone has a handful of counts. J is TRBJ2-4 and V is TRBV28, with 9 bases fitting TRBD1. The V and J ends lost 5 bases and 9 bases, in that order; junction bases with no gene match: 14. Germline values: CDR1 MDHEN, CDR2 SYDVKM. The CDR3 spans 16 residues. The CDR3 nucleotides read TGTGCCAGCAGTCCCCCTACAGGGGGCGCGAGAGGCATTCAGTACTTC. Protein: CASSPPTGGARGIQYF.

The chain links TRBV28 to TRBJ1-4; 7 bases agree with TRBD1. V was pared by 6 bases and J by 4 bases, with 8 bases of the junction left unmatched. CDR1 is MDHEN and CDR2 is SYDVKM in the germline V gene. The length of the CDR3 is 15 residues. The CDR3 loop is CASSLDRENNEKLFF. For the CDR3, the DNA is TGTGCCAGCAGCCTCGACAGGGAGAATAATGAAAAACTGTTTTTT. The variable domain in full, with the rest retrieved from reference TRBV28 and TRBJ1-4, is DVKVTQSSRYLVKRTGEKVFLECVQDMDHENMFWYRQDPGLGLRLIYFSYDVKMKEKGDIPEGYSVSREKKERFSLILESASTNQTSMYLCASSLDRENNEKLFFGSGTQLSVL.

CDR3 sequence reads: CASSFLGGDGYTF. The CDR3 DNA sequence: TGTGCCAGCAGCTTTTTAGGGGGAGATGGCTACACCTTC. The chain links TRBV7-6 to TRBJ1-2, with D perhaps matching TRBD1 (6 bases). The CDR3 runs 13 residues. Germline V CDR1 and CDR2: SGHVS, FNYEAQ. The ends were cut back, 3 bases at V and 6 bases at J, with 11 bases in the middle.

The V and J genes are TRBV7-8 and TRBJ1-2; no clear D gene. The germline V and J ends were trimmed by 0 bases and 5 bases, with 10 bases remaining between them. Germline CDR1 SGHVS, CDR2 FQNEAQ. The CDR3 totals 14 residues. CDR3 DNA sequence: TGTGCCAGCAGCTTAGCGGGCATAGCGTATGGCTACACCTTC. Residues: CASSLAGIAYGYTF.

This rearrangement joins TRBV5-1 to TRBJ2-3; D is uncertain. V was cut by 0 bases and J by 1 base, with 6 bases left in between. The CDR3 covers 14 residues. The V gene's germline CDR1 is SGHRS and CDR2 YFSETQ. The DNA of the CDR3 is TGCGCCAGCAGCTTGGACAGTCGCACAGATACGCAGTATTTT. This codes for CASSLDSRTDTQYF.

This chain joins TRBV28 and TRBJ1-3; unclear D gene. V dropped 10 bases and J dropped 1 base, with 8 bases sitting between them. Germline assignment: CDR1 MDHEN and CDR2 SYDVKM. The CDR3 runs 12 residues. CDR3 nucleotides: TGTGCCATCCGGGAATCTGGAAACACCATATATTTT. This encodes CAIRESGNTIYF.

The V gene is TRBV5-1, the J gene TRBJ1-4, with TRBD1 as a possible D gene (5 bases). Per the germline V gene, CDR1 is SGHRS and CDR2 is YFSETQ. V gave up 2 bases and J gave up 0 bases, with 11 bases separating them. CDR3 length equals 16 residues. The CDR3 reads CASSLDSPATNEKLFF. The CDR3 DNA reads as TGCGCCAGCAGCTTAGACAGTCCAGCAACTAATGAAAAACTGTTTTTT. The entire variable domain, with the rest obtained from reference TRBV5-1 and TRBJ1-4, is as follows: KAGVTQTPRYLIKTRGQQVTLSCSPISGHRSVSWYQQTPGQGLQFLFEYFSETQRNKGNFPGRFSGRQFSNSRSEMNVSTLELGDSALYLCASSLDSPATNEKLFFGSGTQLSVL.

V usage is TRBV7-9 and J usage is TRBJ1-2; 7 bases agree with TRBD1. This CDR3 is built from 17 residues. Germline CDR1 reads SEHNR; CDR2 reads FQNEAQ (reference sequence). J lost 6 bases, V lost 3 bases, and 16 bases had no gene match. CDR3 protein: CASSLLGGGGDKDGYTF. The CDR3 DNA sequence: TGTGCCAGCAGCTTGCTTGGAGGGGGCGGGGATAAGGATGGCTACACCTTC.

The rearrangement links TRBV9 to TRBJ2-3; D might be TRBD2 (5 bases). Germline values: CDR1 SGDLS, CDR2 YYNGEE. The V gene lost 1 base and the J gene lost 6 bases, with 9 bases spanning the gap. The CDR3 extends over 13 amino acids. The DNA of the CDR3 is TGTGCCAGCAGCGTAACGACGGGGGATACGCAGTATTTT. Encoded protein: CASSVTTGDTQYF.

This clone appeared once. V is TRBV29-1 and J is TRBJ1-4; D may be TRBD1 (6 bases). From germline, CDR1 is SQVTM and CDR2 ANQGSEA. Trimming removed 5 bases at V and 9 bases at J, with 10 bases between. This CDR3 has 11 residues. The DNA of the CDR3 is TGCAGCGTTCCCTGGGACAAAAAACTGTTTTTT. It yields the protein CSVPWDKKLFF.

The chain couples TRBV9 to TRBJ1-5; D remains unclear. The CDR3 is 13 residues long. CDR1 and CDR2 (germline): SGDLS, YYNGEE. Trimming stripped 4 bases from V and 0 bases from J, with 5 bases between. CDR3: CASSKSSNQPQHF. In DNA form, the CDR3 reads TGTGCCAGCAGCAAGAGTAGCAATCAGCCCCAGCATTTT.

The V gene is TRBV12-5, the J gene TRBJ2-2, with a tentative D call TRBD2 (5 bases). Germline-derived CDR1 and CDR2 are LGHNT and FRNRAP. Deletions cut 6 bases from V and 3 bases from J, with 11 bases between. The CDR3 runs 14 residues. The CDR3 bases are TGTGCTAGTGGCAGGTCCGGGGACACCGGGGAGCTGTTTTTT. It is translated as CASGRSGDTGELFF.

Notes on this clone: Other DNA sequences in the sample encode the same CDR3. The CDR3 DNA follows: TGTGCCAGTAGTAAAGACAGGTCCTACGAGCAGTACTTC. Translation: CASSKDRSYEQYF. The chain employs TRBV19 and TRBJ2-7, with D possibly TRBD1 on 6 matching bases. The CDR3 is 13 amino acids. Germline assignment: CDR1 LNHDA and CDR2 SQIVND (reference sequence). Trimming removed 4 bases from V and 1 base from J, with 8 bases in between.

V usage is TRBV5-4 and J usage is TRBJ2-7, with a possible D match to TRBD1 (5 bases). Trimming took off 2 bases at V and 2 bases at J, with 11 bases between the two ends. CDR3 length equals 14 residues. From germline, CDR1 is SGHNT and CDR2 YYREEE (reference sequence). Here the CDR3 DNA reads TGTGCCAGCAGCTTCGGGTCAGGGACCTACGAGCAGTACTTC. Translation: CASSFGSGTYEQYF. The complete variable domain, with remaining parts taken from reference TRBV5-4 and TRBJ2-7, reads ETGVTQSPTHLIKTRGQQVTLRCSSQSGHNTVSWYQQALGQGPQFIFQYYREEENGRGNFPPRFSGLQFPNYSSELNVNALELDDSALYLCASSFGSGTYEQYFGPGTRLTVT.

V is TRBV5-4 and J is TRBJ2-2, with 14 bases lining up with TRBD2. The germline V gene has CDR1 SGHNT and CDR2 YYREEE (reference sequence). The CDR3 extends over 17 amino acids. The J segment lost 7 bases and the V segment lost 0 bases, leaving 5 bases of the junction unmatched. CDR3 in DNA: TGTGCCAGCAGCTTGGGACTAGCGGGAGGGCCCGACGGGGAGCTGTTTTTT. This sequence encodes CASSLGLAGGPDGELFF.

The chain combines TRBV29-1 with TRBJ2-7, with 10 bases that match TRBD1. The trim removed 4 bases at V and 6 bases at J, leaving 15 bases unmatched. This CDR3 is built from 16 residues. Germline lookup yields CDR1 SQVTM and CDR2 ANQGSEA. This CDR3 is CSVAGTGVLGSGEQYF. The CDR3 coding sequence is TGCAGCGTTGCTGGGACAGGGGTTCTAGGAAGTGGCGAGCAGTACTTC.

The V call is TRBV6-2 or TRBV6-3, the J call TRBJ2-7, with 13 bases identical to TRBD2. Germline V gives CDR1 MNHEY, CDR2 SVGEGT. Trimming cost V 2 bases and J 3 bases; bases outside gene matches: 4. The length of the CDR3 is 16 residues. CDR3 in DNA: TGTGCCAGCAGTTACGAAGGACTAGCGGGGGTCTACGAGCAGTACTTC. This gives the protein CASSYEGLAGVYEQYF.

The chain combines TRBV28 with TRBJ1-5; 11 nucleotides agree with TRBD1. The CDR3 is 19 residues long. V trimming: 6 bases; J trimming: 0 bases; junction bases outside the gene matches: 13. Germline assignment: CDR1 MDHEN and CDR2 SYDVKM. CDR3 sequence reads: CASRMTGTGGGNSNQPQHF. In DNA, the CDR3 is TGTGCCAGCAGAATGACCGGGACAGGGGGTGGGAATAGCAATCAGCCCCAGCATTTT.

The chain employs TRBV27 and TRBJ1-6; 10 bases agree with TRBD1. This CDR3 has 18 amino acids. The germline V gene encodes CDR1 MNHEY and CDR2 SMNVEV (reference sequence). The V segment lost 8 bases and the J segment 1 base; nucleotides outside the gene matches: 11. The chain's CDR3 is CASSRTGGVESYNSPLHF. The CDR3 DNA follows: TGTGCCAGCTCAAGGACAGGGGGAGTCGAATCCTATAATTCACCCCTCCACTTT.

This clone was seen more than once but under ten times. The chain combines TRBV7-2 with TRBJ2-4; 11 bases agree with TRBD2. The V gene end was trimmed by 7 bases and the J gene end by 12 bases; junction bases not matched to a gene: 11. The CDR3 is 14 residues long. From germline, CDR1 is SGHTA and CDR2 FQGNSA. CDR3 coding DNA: TGTGCCAGCACCGGGATAGCGGGAGGGTCTCGTCAGTACTTC. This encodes CASTGIAGGSRQYF. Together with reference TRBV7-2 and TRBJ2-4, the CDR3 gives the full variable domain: GAGVSQSPSNKVTEKGKDVELRCDPISGHTALYWYRQSLGQGLEFLIYFQGNSAPDKSGLPSDRFSAERTGGSVSTLTIQRTQQEDSAVYLCASTGIAGGSRQYFGAGTRLSVL.

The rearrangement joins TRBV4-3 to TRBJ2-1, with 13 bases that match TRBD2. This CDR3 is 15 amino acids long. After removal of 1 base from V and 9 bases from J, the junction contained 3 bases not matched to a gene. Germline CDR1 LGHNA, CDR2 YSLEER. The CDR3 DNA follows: TGCGCCAGCAGCCAAGTTACTAGCGGGAGGGGTGAGCAGTTCTTC. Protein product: CASSQVTSGRGEQFF.